The rows below give T cell receptor beta chains drawn from one sample of a study of regulatory T cells in long-lasting Graves disease. MiXCR was run by TCRdb on the multiplex PCR reads, yielding one entry per CDR3 protein. Of nearly 350,000 distinct CDR3 sequences in the sample, roughly a fifth were seen once. The sequences come from peripheral blood mononuclear cells (PBMCs), collected when the disease was refractory, from a patient treated with antithyroid drugs. Every receptor here comes from a female donor with Graves disease. Each CDR3 is given with its conserved first and last residue. A D gene is named only where the DNA matches it firmly. Not every row has a clone size; where given, it reads once, few, many or a size class.

clone_size	v_call	d_call	j_call	cdr3_nt	cdr3_aa
few	TRBV6-2/TRBV6-3	TRBD2	TRBJ2-7	TGTGCCAGCACCAGAGCGGGGGGGAAAGACGAGCAGTACTTC	CASTRAGGKDEQYF
few	TRBV10-3	TRBD1	TRBJ2-7	TGTGCCATCAGTGAAACGGGACAGGATCGATCCTACGAGCAGTACTTC	CAISETGQDRSYEQYF
many	TRBV30	.	TRBJ2-6	TGTGCCTGGTCTGGCCTCGACGTCCTGACTTTC	CAWSGLDVLTF
many	TRBV28	TRBD2	TRBJ2-5	TGTGCCAGCAGTTTTGTCCGACTAGCGGGAGCCCAAGAGACCCAGTACTTC	CASSFVRLAGAQETQYF
few	TRBV20-1	.	TRBJ1-6	TGCAGTGCTAGTTCTACCTATAATTCACCCCTCCACTTT	CSASSTYNSPLHF
.	TRBV27	.	TRBJ2-6	TGTGCCAGCAAGCCCAACAGGGCCCGACCTTCTGGGGCCAACGTCCTGACTTTC	CASKPNRARPSGANVLTF
many	TRBV18	.	TRBJ2-4	TGTGCCAGCTCACCGGCAGGGGAAAACATTCAGTACTTC	CASSPAGENIQYF
once	TRBV7-8	TRBD1	TRBJ1-5	TGTGCCAGCAGACCAGGGACAGGGGGGAAACAGCCCCAGCATTTT	CASRPGTGGKQPQHF
many	TRBV6-1	TRBD1	TRBJ2-7	TGTGCCAGCCGAGGACAGGGGGGGAACTACGAGCAGTACTTC	CASRGQGGNYEQYF
many	TRBV7-2	TRBD1	TRBJ1-5	TGTGCCAGCAGCTTAAGCTCGGGACAGGGGAGAAGTCAGCCCCAGCATTTT	CASSLSSGQGRSQPQHF
.	TRBV19	.	TRBJ1-1	TGTGCCAGTAGTGTTGCGACAGCCCAAGCTTTCTTT	CASSVATAQAFF
few	TRBV20-1	TRBD1	TRBJ1-2	TGCAGTGCTAGGGACAGGGTGGGCCGGGGCTATGGCTACACCTTC	CSARDRVGRGYGYTF
many	TRBV28	TRBD2	TRBJ2-7	TGTGCCAGCAGTTCGCCGGGGGGTACCCTCTACGAGCAGTACTTC	CASSSPGGTLYEQYF
.	TRBV2	TRBD1	TRBJ2-1	TGTGCCAGCAGTGAACTCAGGCTTAACAGGGGGCAAAATGAGCAGTTCTTC	CASSELRLNRGQNEQFF
many	TRBV2	TRBD1	TRBJ2-7	TGTGCCAGCAGTGAGGACAGGGTCAGCTACGAGCAGTACTTC	CASSEDRVSYEQYF
.	TRBV7-2	.	TRBJ1-3	TGTGCCAGCAGCTTCTCAACACTCAGGGGCTCTGGAAACACCATATATTTT	CASSFSTLRGSGNTIYF